This T cell receptor beta chain appears in the sequencing data of a study of cytomegalovirus exposure and HLA in healthy donors. Vbeta (60) and Jbeta (13) primers were used in the PCR. Only in-frame clones appear in the TCRdb table, and some are missing; sequencing was by immunoSEQ multiplex PCR. The sample consists of around 140,000 clones, under 10% of them appearing once. Sequenced input: PBMCs. This clonotype was obtained from a woman between 35 and 50 years old in good health and CMV-seropositive.

CDR3 in amino acids: CASSLFGTGATDTQYF. Here the CDR3 DNA reads TGTGCCAGCAGTTTATTTGGGACAGGGGCCACAGATACGCAGTATTTT. This rearrangement joins TRBV27 to TRBJ2-3; 10 nucleotides agree with TRBD1. The CDR3 extends over 16 amino acids. The J segment lost 2 bases and the V segment lost 1 base, leaving 3 bases of the junction unmatched. The germline V gene has CDR1 MNHEY and CDR2 SMNVEV (reference sequence).